The clone carrying this T cell receptor beta chain was recorded at least ten times. What it binds is not known. The CDR3 runs 14 residues. Germline V gene sequence: CDR1 ENHRY, CDR2 SYGVKD. The V gene lost 10 bases and the J gene lost 1 base, with 14 bases spanning the gap. These data come from a study of T-cell reconstitution after alpha-beta-depleted transplantation in children. During its preparation, the TCRbeta library received unique molecular identifiers. TCRdb processed the PCR reads anew with MiXCR; each CDR3 protein has one entry. This table has around 670,000 distinct CDR3 sequences, about an eighth appearing once. Study outcomes and limitations: Diversity of TCRbeta at day 60 was high in some patients, arising from surviving recipient T cells and thymic progenitors. After transplant, at about two months, alpha-beta T cells were reportedly derived from several hundred expanded graft clones.

The sequence came from a girl aged 2-10 years with congenital amegakaryocytic thrombocytopenia, due to receive a stem cell transplant. The material sequenced was PBMCs, taken before TCRalphabeta/CD19-depleted stem cell transplant. This rearrangement joins TRBV10-3 to TRBJ1-3; no definite D call. Here the CDR3 reads CATLWEVSGNTIYF. The DNA for the CDR3 is TGTGCCACCCTTTGGGAGGTATCTGGAAACACCATATATTTT.